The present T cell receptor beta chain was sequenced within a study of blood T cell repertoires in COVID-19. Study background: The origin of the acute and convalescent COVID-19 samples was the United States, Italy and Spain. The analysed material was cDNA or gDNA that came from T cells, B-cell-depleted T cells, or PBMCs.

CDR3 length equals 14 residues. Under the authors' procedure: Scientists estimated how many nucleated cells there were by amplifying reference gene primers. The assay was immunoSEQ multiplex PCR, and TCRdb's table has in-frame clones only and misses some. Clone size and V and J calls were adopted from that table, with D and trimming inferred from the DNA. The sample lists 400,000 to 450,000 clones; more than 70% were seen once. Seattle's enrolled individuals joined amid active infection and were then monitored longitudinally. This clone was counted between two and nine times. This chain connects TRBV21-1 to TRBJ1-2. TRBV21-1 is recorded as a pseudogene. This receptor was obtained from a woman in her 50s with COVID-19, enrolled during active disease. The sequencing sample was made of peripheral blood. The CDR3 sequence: CASSKVGGRDGYTF. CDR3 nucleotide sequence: TGTGCCAGCAGCAAAGTGGGGGGAAGGGATGGCTACACCTTC.